The entry below describes one T cell receptor (beta chain). CDR3 length: 15 residues. Per germline, CDR1 SEHNR and CDR2 FQNEAQ (reference sequence). V was shortened by 1 base and J by 6 bases, with 12 bases between the two germline ends. Exposed study participants had met a COVID-19 case within 2 weeks before entry. Per the original data handling: The authors estimated nucleated cell counts from reference gene primer amplification. Sequenced by immunoSEQ multiplex PCR; TCRdb stores in-frame clones only, minus some. V and J calls and clone size follow that table, whereas D and trimming were derived from the DNA. Of hundreds of thousands of clones listed, 90% were seen once; the top ten hold about 15%. The sample is drawn from a study of blood T cell repertoires in COVID-19. Looking at the study overall: T cells, B-cell-depleted T cells, or PBMCs provided the cDNA or gDNA that served as material.

The TCR sequence derives from a young man who had been exposed to COVID-19. The J gene is TRBJ1-4, the V gene TRBV7-9; a possible D gene is TRBD1 (6 bases). The sequencing input was PBMCs or T cells enriched from blood (not recorded which). The CDR3: CASSLVSGAYEKLFF. For the CDR3, the DNA is TGTGCCAGCAGCTTAGTTTCAGGGGCTTATGAAAAACTGTTTTTT.